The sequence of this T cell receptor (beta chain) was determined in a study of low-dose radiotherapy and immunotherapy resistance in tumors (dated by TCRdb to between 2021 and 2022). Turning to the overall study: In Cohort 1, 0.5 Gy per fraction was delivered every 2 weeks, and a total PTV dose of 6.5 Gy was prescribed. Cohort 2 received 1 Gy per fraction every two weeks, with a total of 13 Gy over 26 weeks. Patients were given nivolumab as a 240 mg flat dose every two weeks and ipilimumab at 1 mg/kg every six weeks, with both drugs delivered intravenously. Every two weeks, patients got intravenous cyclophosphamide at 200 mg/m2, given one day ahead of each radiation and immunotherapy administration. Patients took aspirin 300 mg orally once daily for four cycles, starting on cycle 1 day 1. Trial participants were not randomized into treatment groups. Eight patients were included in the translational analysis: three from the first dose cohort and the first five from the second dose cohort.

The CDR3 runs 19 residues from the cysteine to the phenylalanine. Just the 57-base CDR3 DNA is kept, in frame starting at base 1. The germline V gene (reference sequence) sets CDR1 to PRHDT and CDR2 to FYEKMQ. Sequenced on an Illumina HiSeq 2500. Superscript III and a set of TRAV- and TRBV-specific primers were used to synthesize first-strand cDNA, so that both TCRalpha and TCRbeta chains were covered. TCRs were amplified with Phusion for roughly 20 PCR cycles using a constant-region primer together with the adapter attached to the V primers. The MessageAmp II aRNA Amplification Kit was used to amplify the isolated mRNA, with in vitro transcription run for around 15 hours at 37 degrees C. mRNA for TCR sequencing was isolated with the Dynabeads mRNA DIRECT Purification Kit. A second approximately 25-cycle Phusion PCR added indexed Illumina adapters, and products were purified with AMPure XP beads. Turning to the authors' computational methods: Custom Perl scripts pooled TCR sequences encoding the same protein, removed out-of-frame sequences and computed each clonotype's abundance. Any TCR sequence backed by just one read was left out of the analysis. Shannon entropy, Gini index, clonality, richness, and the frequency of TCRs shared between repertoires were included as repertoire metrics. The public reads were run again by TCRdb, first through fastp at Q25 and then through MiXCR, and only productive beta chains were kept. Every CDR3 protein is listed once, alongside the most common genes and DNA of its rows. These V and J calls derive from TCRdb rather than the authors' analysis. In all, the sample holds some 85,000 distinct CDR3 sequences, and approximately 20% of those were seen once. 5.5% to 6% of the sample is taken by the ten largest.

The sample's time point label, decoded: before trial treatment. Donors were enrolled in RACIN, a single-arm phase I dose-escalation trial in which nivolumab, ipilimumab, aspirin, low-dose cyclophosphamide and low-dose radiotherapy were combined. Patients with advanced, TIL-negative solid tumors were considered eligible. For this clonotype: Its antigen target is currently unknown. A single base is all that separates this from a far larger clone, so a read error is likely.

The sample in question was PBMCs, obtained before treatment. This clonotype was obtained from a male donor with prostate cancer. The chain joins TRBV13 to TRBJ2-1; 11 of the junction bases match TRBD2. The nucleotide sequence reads TGTGCCAGCAGCCTAGGCGGGACTAGCGGAGGGAGGTTCCCCTACGAGCAGTTCTTC. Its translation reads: CASSLGGTSGGRFPYEQFF.